The T cell receptor beta chain described here comes from a study of early T cells in non-severe SARS-CoV-2 infection. Whole-study findings and limits: Matching results from VDJdb favored anti-spike CD8 responses, leaving private and CD4 specificities undetected.

The CDR3 is made up of 15 amino acids. Germline lookup yields CDR1 LGHDT and CDR2 YNNKEL (reference sequence). With V trimmed by 4 bases and J by 8 bases, 5 bases remained unmatched. cDNA molecules, individually, were tagged with unique molecular identifiers. TCRdb re-called the 5' RACE reads with MiXCR, one entry per CDR3 protein. The table includes approximately 30,000 distinct CDR3 sequences, roughly 4.5% detected once. Points on this clonotype: Its antigen is currently unknown.

This receptor was taken from an adult who was a healthcare worker with PCR-confirmed SARS-CoV-2 infection or an uninfected control (not recorded which). V is TRBV3-1 and J is TRBJ2-1, with 13 bases lining up with TRBD2. The sample comprised whole blood. In DNA, the CDR3 is TGTGCCAGCAGCCTGGGGACTAGCGGGGCCTATGAGCAGTTCTTC. Translating it yields CASSLGTSGAYEQFF.